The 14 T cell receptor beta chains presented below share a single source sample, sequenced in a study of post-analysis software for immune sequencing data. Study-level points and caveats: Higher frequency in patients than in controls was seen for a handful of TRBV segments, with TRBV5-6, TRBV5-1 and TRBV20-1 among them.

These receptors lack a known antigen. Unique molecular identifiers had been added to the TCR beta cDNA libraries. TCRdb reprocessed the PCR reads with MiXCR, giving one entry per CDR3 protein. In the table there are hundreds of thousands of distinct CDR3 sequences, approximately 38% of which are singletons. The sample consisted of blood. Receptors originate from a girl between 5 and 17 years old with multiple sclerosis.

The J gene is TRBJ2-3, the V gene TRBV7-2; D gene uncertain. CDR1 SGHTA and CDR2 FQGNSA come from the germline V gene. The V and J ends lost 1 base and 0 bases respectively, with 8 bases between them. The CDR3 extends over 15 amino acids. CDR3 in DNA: TGTGCCAGCAGCTTAGAGTACCTTAGCACAGATACGCAGTATTTT. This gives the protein CASSLEYLSTDTQYF.

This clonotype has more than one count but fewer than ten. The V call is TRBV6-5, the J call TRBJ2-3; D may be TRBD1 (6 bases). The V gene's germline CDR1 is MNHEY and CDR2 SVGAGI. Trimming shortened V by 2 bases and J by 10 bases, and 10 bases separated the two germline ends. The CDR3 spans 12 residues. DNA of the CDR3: TGTGCCAGCAGTTACGGGGGCTATGCGCAGTATTTT. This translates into CASSYGGYAQYF.

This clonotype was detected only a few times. The CDR3 loop is CASSVRGGHYNEQFF. The CDR3 DNA is TGTGCCAGCAGTGTGCGGGGGGGCCACTACAATGAGCAGTTCTTC. This chain joins TRBV2 and TRBJ2-1; TRBD2 aligns across 9 bases. V lost 4 bases, J lost 3 bases, and 4 bases stayed unmatched. Germline assignment: CDR1 SNHLY and CDR2 FYNNEI. The CDR3 has 15 residues. The variable domain in full, with the rest retrieved from reference TRBV2 and TRBJ2-1, is EPEVTQTPSHQVTQMGQEVILRCVPISNHLYFYWYRQILGQKVEFLVSFYNNEISEKSEIFDDQFSVERPDGSNFTLKIRSTKLEDSAMYFCASSVRGGHYNEQFFGPGTRLTVL.

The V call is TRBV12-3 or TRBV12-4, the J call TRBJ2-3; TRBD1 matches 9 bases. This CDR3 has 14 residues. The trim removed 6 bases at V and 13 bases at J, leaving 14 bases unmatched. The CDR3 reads CASRPGQGTDVEYF. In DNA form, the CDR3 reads TGTGCCAGCAGACCGGGACAGGGCACAGATGTGGAGTATTTT.

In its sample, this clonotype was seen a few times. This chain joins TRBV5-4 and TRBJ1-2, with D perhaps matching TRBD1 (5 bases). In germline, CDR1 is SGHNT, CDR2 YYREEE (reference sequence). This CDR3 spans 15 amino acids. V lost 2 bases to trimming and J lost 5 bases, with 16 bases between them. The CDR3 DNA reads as TGTGCCAGCAGCTTACCAGGGCCTGGGGGGTATGGCTACACCTTC. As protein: CASSLPGPGGYGYTF.

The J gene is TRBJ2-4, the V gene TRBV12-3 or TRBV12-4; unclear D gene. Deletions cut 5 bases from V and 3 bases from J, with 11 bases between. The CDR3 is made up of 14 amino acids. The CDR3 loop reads CASSLPRVKNIQYF. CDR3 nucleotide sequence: TGTGCCAGCAGTCTGCCCCGAGTCAAAAACATTCAGTACTTC.

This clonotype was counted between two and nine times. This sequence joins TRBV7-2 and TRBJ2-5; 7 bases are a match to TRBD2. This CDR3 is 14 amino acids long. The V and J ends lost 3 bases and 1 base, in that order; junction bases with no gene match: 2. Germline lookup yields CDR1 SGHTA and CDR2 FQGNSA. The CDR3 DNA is TGTGCCAGCAGCTTCGGGGGGAGCCAAGAGACCCAGTACTTC. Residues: CASSFGGSQETQYF.

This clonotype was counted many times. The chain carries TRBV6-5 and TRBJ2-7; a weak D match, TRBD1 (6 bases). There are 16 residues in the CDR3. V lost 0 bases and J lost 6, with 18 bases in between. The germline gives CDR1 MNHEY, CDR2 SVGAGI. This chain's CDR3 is CASSYSKRGFWSEQYF. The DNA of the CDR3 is TGTGCCAGCAGTTACTCGAAGAGGGGGTTCTGGAGCGAGCAGTACTTC.

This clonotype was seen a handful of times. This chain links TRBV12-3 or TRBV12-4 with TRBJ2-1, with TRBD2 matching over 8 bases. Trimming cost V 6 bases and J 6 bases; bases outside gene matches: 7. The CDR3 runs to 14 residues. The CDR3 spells CASRRSGTSNEQFF. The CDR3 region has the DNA TGTGCCAGCAGACGATCCGGGACTAGCAATGAGCAGTTCTTC.

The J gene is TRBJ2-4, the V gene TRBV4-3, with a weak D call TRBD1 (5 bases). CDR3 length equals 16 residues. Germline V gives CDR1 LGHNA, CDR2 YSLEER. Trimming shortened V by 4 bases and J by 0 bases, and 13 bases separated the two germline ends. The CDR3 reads CASSRQLIPAKNIQYF. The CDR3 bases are TGCGCCAGCAGCCGACAGTTAATACCAGCCAAAAACATTCAGTACTTC.

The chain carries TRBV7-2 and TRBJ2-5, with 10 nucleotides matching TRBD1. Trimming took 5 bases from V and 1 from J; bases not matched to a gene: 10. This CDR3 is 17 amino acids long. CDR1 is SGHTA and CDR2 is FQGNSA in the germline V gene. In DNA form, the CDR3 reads TGTGCCAGCAGCAACCGGGACAGGGGTTTCTTCCAAGAGACCCAGTACTTC. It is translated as CASSNRDRGFFQETQYF.

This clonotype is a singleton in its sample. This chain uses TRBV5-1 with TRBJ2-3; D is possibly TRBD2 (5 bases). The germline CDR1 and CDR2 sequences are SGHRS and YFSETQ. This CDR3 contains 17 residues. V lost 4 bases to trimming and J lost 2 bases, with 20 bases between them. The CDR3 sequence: CASSPEKLATSTDTQYF. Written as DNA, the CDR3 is TGCGCCAGCAGCCCGGAAAAATTAGCGACGTCCACAGATACGCAGTATTTT.

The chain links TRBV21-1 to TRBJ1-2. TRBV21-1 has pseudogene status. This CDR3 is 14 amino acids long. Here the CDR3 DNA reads TGTGCCAGCAGCACCCAGACCCCAAACTATGGCTACACCTTC. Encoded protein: CASSTQTPNYGYTF.

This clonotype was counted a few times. The chain's CDR3 is CASSKTGFANEKLFF. CDR3 DNA sequence: TGTGCCAGCAGCAAGACAGGGTTCGCTAATGAAAAACTGTTTTTT. This rearrangement joins TRBV12-3 or TRBV12-4 to TRBJ1-4; 7 bases fit TRBD1. The CDR3 loop spans 15 amino acids. Trimming took 6 bases from V and 3 from J; bases not matched to a gene: 7.